What follows are 13 T cell receptor beta chains derived from one specimen sequenced in a study of T cells in Graves' hyperthyroidism and ophthalmopathy. Amplified TCR beta CDR3 regions came from RNA transcripts. First-round RT-PCR of the TCR CDR3 relied on the HTBI primer set. MiXCR, applied by TCRdb to the multiplex PCR reads, yields one record per CDR3 protein. The data hold some 360,000 distinct CDR3 sequences, with over 11% observed a single time. Source material: blood. All receptors derive from a woman aged 60-75 years with Graves' hyperthyroidism.

The genes are TRBV27 and TRBJ1-4; no firm D call. The CDR3 sequence is 14 residues long. Deletions cut 8 bases from V and 5 bases from J, with 15 bases between. Germline CDR1 MNHEY, CDR2 SMNVEV (reference sequence). CDR3: CASALGTGNEKLFF. In nucleotides, the CDR3 is TGTGCCAGCGCCCTGGGCACGGGGAATGAAAAACTGTTTTTT.

The CDR3 coding sequence is TGTGCCAGCAGCTTATTTTCTCAAGATCCCTATGGCTACACCTTC. Translation gives CASSLFSQDPYGYTF. The chain links TRBV11-2 to TRBJ1-2; D is undetermined. Per germline, CDR1 SGHAT and CDR2 FQNNGV. This CDR3 contains 15 residues. V was trimmed by 2 bases and J by 4 bases, leaving 14 bases between them. The full variable domain, its missing parts supplied by reference TRBV11-2 and TRBJ1-2, is EAGVAQSPRYKIIEKRQSVAFWCNPISGHATLYWYQQILGQGPKLLIQFQNNGVVDDSQLPKDRFSAERLKGVDSTLKIQPAKLEDSAVYLCASSLFSQDPYGYTFGSGTRLTVV.

In this sample, this clonotype turned up many times. V usage is TRBV7-9 and J usage is TRBJ2-5; TRBD1 matches 8 bases. V shed 5 bases and J 4 bases; nucleotides not matched to a gene: 9. Germline V gene lookup returns CDR1 SEHNR and CDR2 FQNEAQ (reference sequence). There are 15 residues in the CDR3. CDR3 sequence reads: CASSPYGDRGETQYF. The CDR3 DNA reads as TGTGCCAGCAGCCCATACGGAGACAGGGGAGAGACCCAGTACTTC.

The chain uses TRBV19 and TRBJ2-2, with TRBD1 identical over 11 bases. The length of the CDR3 is 16 residues. J gave up 5 bases and V 4 bases, and 6 bases lay outside the gene matches. The germline V gene has CDR1 LNHDA and CDR2 SQIVND (reference sequence). CDR3 sequence (DNA): TGTGCCAGTAGTAGAAAGGGACAGGGGGTGACCGGGGAGCTGTTTTTT. Protein sequence: CASSRKGQGVTGELFF.

This clonotype has a count of ten or more. This chain joins TRBV20-1 and TRBJ2-3; D is possibly TRBD2 (5 bases). The CDR3 consists of 14 residues. The germline V gene encodes CDR1 DFQATT and CDR2 SNEGSKA (reference sequence). The V end lost 1 base, the J end lost 1 base, and 9 bases lay between the germline ends. This CDR3 is CSARAVGGTDTQYF. For the CDR3, the DNA is TGCAGTGCTAGAGCGGTGGGAGGCACAGATACGCAGTATTTT.

Comment on this clonotype: This could be a read error, since a much larger clone is one nucleotide away. The genes are TRBV18 and TRBJ2-7; D call uncertain. This CDR3 spans 14 amino acids. In germline, CDR1 is KGHSH, CDR2 LQKENI. CDR3 DNA: TGTGCCAGCTCAGGCCCTGCCAGCTCCTACCAGCAGTACTTC. Its translation is CASSGPASSYQQYF.

This clonotype was picked up many times. An end of the junction differs from the germline gene, which may be a read error. V and J are TRBV6-1 and TRBJ1-5, with TRBD1 matching 9 bases. CDR3 length: 14 amino acids. Germline values: CDR1 MNHNS, CDR2 SASEGT. The chain's CDR3 is CASSRGQGNQPQHF. CDR3 DNA: TGCGCCAGCAGCCGGGGACAGGGTAATCAGCCCCAGCATTTT.

This clonotype was seen many times. V usage is TRBV7-9 and J usage is TRBJ2-7; D is perhaps TRBD2 (5 bases). V lost 1 base and J lost 3, with 13 bases in between. CDR3 length: 15 residues. Germline CDR1 is SEHNR and CDR2 is FQNEAQ (reference sequence). The CDR3 sequence is CASSLVSGKVYEQYF. CDR3 coding DNA: TGTGCCAGCAGCTTAGTTTCCGGGAAAGTCTACGAGCAGTACTTC.

About this clonotype itself: A read error may explain this, as a much larger clone is one base away. V usage is TRBV12-3 or TRBV12-4 and J usage is TRBJ2-7; no clear D gene. The CDR3 consists of 15 residues. The CDR3 coding sequence is TGTGCCAGCAGTTCATCGGGCTGGTTTCGCTACGAGCGGTACTTC. This sequence encodes CASSSSGWFRYERYF.

The chain has TRBV6-1 and TRBJ2-7; possibly TRBD1 for D (6 bases). This CDR3 has 15 residues. Germline CDR1 MNHNS, CDR2 SASEGT. V lost 3 bases and J lost 0, with 12 bases in between. DNA of the CDR3: TGTGCCAGCAGTGAGTCAGGGACACTCTCCTACGAGCAGTACTTC. Protein sequence: CASSESGTLSYEQYF.

The chain recombines TRBV6-1 with TRBJ2-2; 8 bases agree with TRBD1. This CDR3 is built from 16 residues. The V gene's germline CDR1 is MNHNS and CDR2 SASEGT. V lost 5 bases to trimming and J lost 3 bases; unmatched junction nucleotides: 8. The DNA of the CDR3 is TGTGCCAGCAGTCCCTCTGTGACAGGGGACACCGGGGAGCTGTTTTTT. The encoded protein is CASSPSVTGDTGELFF.

V usage is TRBV20-1 and J usage is TRBJ1-6; a weak D match, TRBD1 (5 bases). There are 15 residues in the CDR3. V was clipped by 3 bases and J by 6 bases, with 15 bases between them. Germline values: CDR1 DFQATT, CDR2 SNEGSKA (reference sequence). CDR3 coding DNA: TGCAGTGCTAGGGGGGTAATCGGGGTTAATTCACCCCTCCACTTT. Protein: CSARGVIGVNSPLHF.

This clonotype has a count of ten or more. The chain carries TRBV7-2 and TRBJ2-1; D may match TRBD1 or TRBD2 (5 bases each). Germline CDR1 reads SGHTA; CDR2 reads FQGNSA. This CDR3 spans 15 amino acids. The germline V and J ends were trimmed by 4 bases and 9 bases, with 19 bases remaining between them. The chain's CDR3 is CASSSYPGPRGEQFF. The CDR3 DNA reads as TGTGCCAGCAGCTCCTACCCGGGACCGAGGGGTGAGCAGTTCTTC.